This is a list of T cell receptor beta chains from one sample in a study of blood T cell repertoires in COVID-19. Sequencing used immunoSEQ multiplex PCR; TCRdb keeps in-frame clones, though not all of them. Of fewer than 350,000 clones in the sample, 89% were seen once. Input material: PBMCs or T cells enriched from blood (not recorded which). The receptor source for this set is a woman aged 40 to 49 who had recovered from COVID-19. Both conserved end residues are part of each CDR3. Fields, in order: clone size, J gene, V gene, D gene, CDR3 protein, CDR3 DNA. The D gene is left open where the match is weak. Some rows have no size entry. The others give once, few or many, or a class for an expanded clone.

-,TRBJ2-7,TRBV28,TRBD1,CASSPPFFRDRRFYEQYF,TGTGCCAGCAGTCCACCGTTCTTTCGGGACAGGAGATTCTACGAGCAGTACTTC
-,TRBJ2-7,TRBV19,TRBD1,CASSPGTGVGEQYF,TGTGCCAGCTCCCCGGGGACAGGGGTGGGCGAGCAGTACTTC
-,TRBJ2-1,TRBV4-3,TRBD2,CASSLLAGGIDEQFF,TGCGCCAGCAGCCTCCTAGCGGGAGGAATCGATGAGCAGTTCTTC
-,TRBJ1-2,TRBV20-1,-,CSASNRSPANYGYTF,TGCAGTGCTAGTAACAGATCCCCAGCTAACTATGGCTACACCTTC
once,TRBJ2-7,TRBV18,TRBD2,CASSPGAGGSSYEQYF,TGTGCCAGCTCACCAGGAGCGGGGGGCTCCTCCTACGAGCAGTACTTC
-,TRBJ1-1,TRBV9,-,CASSGRGKTEAFF,TGTGCCAGCAGTGGCAGGGGAAAGACTGAAGCTTTCTTT
-,TRBJ2-1,TRBV7-2,TRBD2,CASHSSGGYNEQFF,TGTGCCAGCCATTCTAGCGGGGGCTACAATGAGCAGTTCTTC
-,TRBJ1-1,TRBV19,TRBD1,CASSTDQGASEAFF,TGTGCCAGTAGTACCGATCAGGGGGCGAGTGAAGCTTTCTTT
-,TRBJ1-2,TRBV3-1/TRBV3-2,TRBD1,CASTGTGSPYTF,TGTGCCAGCACCGGGACAGGGTCCCCGTACACCTTC
-,TRBJ2-7,TRBV30,-,CAWSSSFYEQYF,TGTGCCTGGAGTTCTAGCTTCTACGAGCAGTACTTC
-,TRBJ2-2,TRBV4-1,TRBD2,CASSQGSGRGTGELFF,TGCGCCAGCAGCCAAGGCAGCGGGAGAGGCACCGGGGAGCTGTTTTTT
-,TRBJ1-2,TRBV28,-,CASSLSTGLGYTF,TGTGCCAGCAGTTTAAGTACAGGGCTTGGCTACACCTTC
once,TRBJ2-7,TRBV4-3,TRBD2,CASSTSAGLVNEQYF,TGCGCCAGCAGCACATCCGCGGGACTAGTCAACGAGCAGTACTTC
few,TRBJ2-1,TRBV5-1,TRBD2,CASSLGPSGAYNEQFF,TGCGCCAGCAGCTTGGGGCCTAGCGGAGCCTACAATGAGCAGTTCTTC
-,TRBJ2-1,TRBV9,-,CASSVLSVNNEQFF,TGTGCCAGCAGCGTTTTGTCAGTAAACAATGAGCAGTTCTTC
once,TRBJ2-7,TRBV5-4,TRBD2,CASSPTPGTRGYEQYF,TGTGCCAGCAGCCCCACCCCCGGGACTAGAGGCTACGAGCAGTACTTC
-,TRBJ2-7,TRBV27,-,CASSGQGPLYEQYF,TGTGCCAGCAGTGGGCAGGGTCCGCTCTACGAGCAGTACTTC
-,TRBJ1-1,TRBV9,-,CASSVAEGRNTEAFF,TGTGCCAGCAGCGTAGCGGAGGGGCGGAACACTGAAGCTTTCTTT
-,TRBJ1-1,TRBV11-1,-,CASSFSMNTEAFF,TGTGCCAGCAGCTTTTCCATGAACACTGAAGCTTTCTTT
-,TRBJ2-3,TRBV9,TRBD2,CASSPREGLGMTDTQYF,TGTGCCAGCAGTCCGCGGGAGGGCCTGGGGATGACAGATACGCAGTATTTT
few,TRBJ1-1,TRBV28,TRBD1,CASSPPRDSSGTAFF,TGTGCCAGCAGCCCCCCCCGGGACAGCTCTGGAACAGCTTTCTTT
once,TRBJ2-7,TRBV11-2,-,CASSFLVASAGYEQYF,TGTGCCAGCAGCTTCCTCGTCGCGAGCGCTGGCTACGAGCAGTACTTC
-,TRBJ2-3,TRBV7-8,TRBD2,CASSTRTSGGEDTQYF,TGTGCCAGCAGCACAAGGACTAGCGGGGGTGAAGATACGCAGTATTTT
-,TRBJ2-7,TRBV5-4,-,CASSFQGDEQYF,TGTGCCAGCAGCTTCCAAGGGGACGAGCAGTACTTC
-,TRBJ2-1,TRBV9,-,CASSVGLARGGLYNEQFF,TGTGCCAGCAGCGTAGGCCTGGCGAGGGGGGGCCTCTACAATGAGCAGTTCTTC
-,TRBJ2-7,TRBV2,-,CASSESTGSYEQYF,TGTGCCAGCAGTGAAAGCACAGGTTCCTACGAGCAGTACTTC
-,TRBJ1-1,TRBV19,-,CASRGGEEGPGINTFF,TGTGCCAGTAGGGGTGGGGAGGAGGGCCCAGGAATCAACACTTTCTTT
few,TRBJ2-7,TRBV4-2,TRBD2,CASSRPGLAGYEQYF,TGTGCCAGCAGCCGACCGGGACTAGCAGGCTACGAGCAGTACTTC
-,TRBJ2-2,TRBV7-8,TRBD2,CASTGGSGTGELFF,TGTGCCAGCACGGGCGGGAGTGGTACCGGGGAGCTGTTTTTT
-,TRBJ1-5,TRBV4-3,-,CASSQDLYRTNQPQHF,TGCGCCAGCAGCCAAGATTTGTACAGGACCAATCAGCCCCAGCATTTT
-,TRBJ1-5,TRBV7-9,-,CASSFTGSNQPQHF,TGTGCCAGCAGTTTTACAGGGAGCAATCAGCCCCAGCATTTT
-,TRBJ2-1,TRBV25-1,TRBD1,CASRDRSSYNEQFF,TGTGCCAGCAGGGACAGGAGCTCCTACAATGAGCAGTTCTTC
-,TRBJ2-3,TRBV5-1,TRBD1,CASSPGQGGGTDTQYF,TGCGCCAGCAGCCCGGGACAGGGTGGGGGAACAGATACGCAGTATTTT
-,TRBJ1-2,TRBV6-5,-,CASSPGGGFGGYTF,TGTGCCAGCAGCCCCGGGGGGGGGTTCGGAGGCTACACCTTC
-,TRBJ2-1,TRBV30,TRBD1,CAWSTGGNEQFF,TGTGCCTGGAGTACAGGGGGCAATGAGCAGTTCTTC
-,TRBJ2-3,TRBV30,TRBD2,CAWSINTGTSGIPDTQYF,TGTGCCTGGAGTATCAATACTGGGACTAGCGGGATTCCAGATACGCAGTATTTT
few,TRBJ1-3,TRBV6-2/TRBV6-3,-,CASSYFGFSGNTIYF,TGTGCCAGCAGTTACTTTGGCTTCTCTGGAAACACCATATATTTT
-,TRBJ2-2,TRBV5-4,TRBD2,CASSTSSGLAGGNTGELFF,TGTGCCAGCAGCACATCCTCGGGACTAGCGGGAGGGAACACCGGGGAGCTGTTTTTT
-,TRBJ2-1,TRBV5-4,-,CASSLGVPSSYNEQFF,TGTGCCAGCAGCTTGGGAGTCCCGAGCTCCTACAATGAGCAGTTCTTC
-,TRBJ1-1,TRBV13,-,CASSFRQDTEAFF,TGTGCCAGCAGCTTTCGACAGGACACTGAAGCTTTCTTT
once,TRBJ1-1,TRBV2,-,CASSTESFPEAFF,TGTGCCAGCAGTACAGAGTCCTTCCCTGAAGCTTTCTTT
-,TRBJ1-6,TRBV7-9,TRBD1,CASSFGQAGTYNSPLHF,TGTGCCAGCAGCTTCGGACAGGCCGGCACCTATAATTCACCCCTCCACTTT